The 29 T cell receptor beta chains in this list originate from one sample, sequenced in a study of blood T cell repertoires in COVID-19. The table came from immunoSEQ multiplex PCR; TCRdb's copy has only in-frame clones and leaves some out. The sample lists some 340,000 clones, around 85% occurring once. Sequenced sample: peripheral blood. These receptors originate from a woman aged 18-29 years with acute or convalescent COVID-19.

The gene calls are TRBV27 and TRBJ2-7, with D perhaps TRBD2 (6 bases). Germline V gene sequence: CDR1 MNHEY, CDR2 SMNVEV (reference sequence). V was clipped by 8 bases and J by 5 bases, with 22 bases between them. The CDR3 totals 15 residues. The CDR3 here is CASGKGGEVKNEQYF. In DNA form, the CDR3 reads TGTGCCAGCGGGAAAGGAGGGGAGGTCAAGAACGAGCAGTACTTC.

The chain employs TRBV4-1 and TRBJ2-1; unclear D gene. The CDR3 runs 15 residues. Between the trimmed V and J ends, which lost 4 bases and 0 bases, there was a span of 10 bases. The germline gives CDR1 MGHRA, CDR2 YSYEKL. The CDR3 DNA is TGCGCCAGCAGCCCTGGTCCTAGCTCCTACAATGAGCAGTTCTTC. It specifies CASSPGPSSYNEQFF.

V is TRBV7-2 and J is TRBJ1-5; 10 bases fit TRBD1. V shed 1 base, J shed 5 bases, and the junction held 8 bases outside the gene matches. CDR1 is SGHTA and CDR2 is FQGNSA in the germline V gene. The CDR3 runs 17 residues. The CDR3 DNA reads as TGTGCCAGCAGCTTAGGTCTGGGACAGGGGAGTTATCAGCCCCAGCATTTT. This gives the protein CASSLGLGQGSYQPQHF.

This chain uses TRBV15 with TRBJ1-5, with 7 bases fitting TRBD1. This CDR3 comprises 16 residues. Germline CDR1 reads LNHNV; CDR2 reads YYDKDF (reference sequence). V shed 0 bases, J shed 5 bases, and the junction held 7 bases outside the gene matches. The CDR3 is CATSRDRDSSYQPQHF. The CDR3 DNA reads TGTGCCACCAGCAGAGATAGGGACAGTTCCTATCAGCCCCAGCATTTT. Variable domain in full (rest from reference TRBV15 and TRBJ1-5): DAMVIQNPRYQVTQFGKPVTLSCSQTLNHNVMYWYQQKSSQAPKLLFHYYDKDFNNEADTPDNFQSRRPNTSFCFLDIRSPGLGDTAMYLCATSRDRDSSYQPQHFGDGTRLSIL.

This chain links TRBV30 with TRBJ1-2, with 10 nucleotides matching TRBD1. The CDR3 spans 11 residues. Germline V gene sequence: CDR1 GTSNPN, CDR2 SVGIG (reference sequence). The V segment lost 5 bases and the J segment 8 bases; nucleotides outside the gene matches: 2. In DNA, the CDR3 is TGTGCCTGGGGGACAGGGGTAGGCTACACCTTC. It translates to CAWGTGVGYTF.

Concerning this clone itself: Other nucleotide sequences from this sample produce the same CDR3. The V call is TRBV18, the J call TRBJ2-3; a possible D gene is TRBD2 (5 bases). Per germline, CDR1 KGHSH and CDR2 LQKENI. V was trimmed by 0 bases and J by 3 bases, leaving 10 bases between them. The CDR3 extends over 15 amino acids. The CDR3 sequence: CASSPPASRTDTQYF. CDR3 DNA sequence: TGTGCCAGCTCACCACCGGCTAGCAGGACAGATACGCAGTATTTT.

CDR3 nucleotide sequence: TGCGCCAGCAGCTTGGAAGCAAACACTGAAGCTTTCTTT. Translating gives CASSLEANTEAFF. This chain connects TRBV5-1 to TRBJ1-1; no definite D call. Germline CDR1 is SGHRS and CDR2 is YFSETQ. This CDR3 has 13 amino acids. V lost 0 bases to trimming and J lost 2 bases, with 5 bases between them.

The chain carries TRBV2 and TRBJ1-6; the match to TRBD1 covers 9 bases. The CDR3 is 14 residues long. Germline loops: CDR1 SNHLY, CDR2 FYNNEI. Germline trimming cut 10 bases from V and 6 bases from J; bases unmatched to any gene: 7. DNA of the CDR3: TGTGCCACGAAAAAACAGGGGGCTAATTCACCCCTCCACTTT. It yields the protein CATKKQGANSPLHF.

V and J are TRBV4-1 and TRBJ2-3; TRBD2 agrees at 10 bases. CDR1 is MGHRA, CDR2 YSYEKL, per germline. Unmatched junction bases numbered 9, after V lost 0 bases and J lost 6 bases. The length of the CDR3 is 17 residues. The CDR3 loop is CASSQDREREGQDTQYF. DNA for the CDR3: TGCGCCAGCAGCCAAGATAGAGAGCGGGAGGGCCAGGATACGCAGTATTTT.

The chain recombines TRBV27 with TRBJ2-1; D gene ambiguous. The CDR3 contains 14 residues. Germline V gene data show CDR1 as MNHEY and CDR2 as SMNVEV (reference sequence). Trimming cost V 6 bases and J 9 bases, with 18 bases left between them. CDR3 protein: CASSPSQTVGEQFF. The CDR3 DNA reads as TGTGCCAGCAGCCCATCCCAAACGGTCGGTGAGCAGTTCTTC.

V and J are TRBV28 and TRBJ1-4; D is possibly TRBD1 (5 bases). Per germline, CDR1 MDHEN and CDR2 SYDVKM. This CDR3 contains 14 residues. V was trimmed by 2 bases and J by 6 bases, leaving 10 bases between them. The chain's CDR3 is CASSLATAYEKLFF. The CDR3 nucleotides read TGTGCCAGCAGTTTAGCGACAGCTTATGAAAAACTGTTTTTT. The full variable domain, its missing parts supplied by reference TRBV28 and TRBJ1-4, is DVKVTQSSRYLVKRTGEKVFLECVQDMDHENMFWYRQDPGLGLRLIYFSYDVKMKEKGDIPEGYSVSREKKERFSLILESASTNQTSMYLCASSLATAYEKLFFGSGTQLSVL.

The chain is built from TRBV30 and TRBJ1-6, with no clear D. Germline V gene sequence: CDR1 GTSNPN, CDR2 SVGIG (reference sequence). Between the trimmed V and J ends, which lost 5 bases and 0 bases, there was a span of 11 bases. The CDR3 has 15 amino acids. CDR3 DNA sequence: TGTGCCTGGGGAGCTCTAAGCTCCTATAATTCACCCCTCCACTTT. Translation: CAWGALSSYNSPLHF.

The chain combines TRBV3-1 (or the pseudogene TRBV3-2) with TRBJ2-7; possible D gene TRBD1, 5 bases. The CDR3 length is 17 residues. V lost 0 bases to trimming and J lost 4 bases, with 19 bases between them. Germline V CDR1 and CDR2: LGHDT, YNNKEL (reference sequence). CDR3: CASSQDVGAGLVYEQYF. The CDR3 DNA sequence: TGTGCCAGCAGCCAAGATGTTGGGGCAGGGTTAGTGTACGAGCAGTACTTC.

The gene calls are TRBV2 and TRBJ1-3; no clear D gene. The CDR3 sequence is 14 residues long. V gave up 6 bases and J gave up 0 bases, with 9 bases separating them. Germline CDR1 and CDR2: SNHLY and FYNNEI. CDR3 nucleotides: TGTGCCAGCAGCGAATCCTCCTCTGGAAACACCATATATTTT. The encoded protein is CASSESSSGNTIYF.

This clone was found a few times. The chain combines TRBV3-1 (or the pseudogene TRBV3-2) with TRBJ1-3, with 9 bases matching TRBD1. The junction had 9 bases not matched to a gene; V was cut back by 4 bases and J by 8 bases. The CDR3 has 15 amino acids. CDR1 LGHDT and CDR2 YNNKEL come from the germline V gene (reference sequence). In nucleotides, the CDR3 is TGTGCCAGCAGCCCGCGGGACAGGGAGTGGGACACCATATATTTT. Amino acids: CASSPRDREWDTIYF.

This chain uses TRBV6-5 with TRBJ1-6; TRBD1 is a possible D gene (5 bases). V was pared by 7 bases and J by 7 bases, with 17 bases between. The length of the CDR3 is 15 residues. The germline V gene has CDR1 MNHEY and CDR2 SVGAGI. The CDR3 DNA sequence: TGTGCCAGCACCAGGACACCAGAGACCAATTCACCCCTCCACTTT. It translates to CASTRTPETNSPLHF.

This rearrangement joins TRBV9 to TRBJ1-2; 7 nucleotides agree with TRBD1. The ends lost 2 bases at V and 3 bases at J; junction bases unmatched: 7. This CDR3 spans 15 amino acids. Germline values: CDR1 SGDLS, CDR2 YYNGEE. CDR3 residues: CASSVATGNDYGYTF. CDR3 bases: TGTGCCAGCAGCGTTGCGACAGGGAATGACTATGGCTACACCTTC.

V and J are TRBV2 and TRBJ1-5; D is undetermined. The CDR3 totals 13 residues. In germline, CDR1 is SNHLY, CDR2 FYNNEI. V shed 11 bases and J shed 1 base, with 12 bases lying between them. The CDR3 DNA is TGTGCCGTATCCGGGGAGAGCAATCAGCCCCAGCATTTT. Protein sequence: CAVSGESNQPQHF.

The CDR3 here is CAWRDRGTEAFF. The CDR3 nucleotides are TGTGCCTGGAGGGACAGGGGTACTGAAGCTTTCTTT. This chain links TRBV30 with TRBJ1-1; 9 bases map to TRBD1. Unmatched junction bases numbered 1, after V lost 3 bases and J lost 5 bases. The CDR3 extends over 12 amino acids. The germline V gene encodes CDR1 GTSNPN and CDR2 SVGIG (reference sequence).

The V call is TRBV28, the J call TRBJ2-6; D ambiguous. CDR1 MDHEN and CDR2 SYDVKM come from the germline V gene. The CDR3 has 15 amino acids. V shed 6 bases and J shed 0 bases, with 9 bases lying between them. The CDR3 sequence: CASSSVFSGANVLTF. In DNA, the CDR3 is TGTGCCAGCAGCTCAGTATTCTCTGGGGCCAACGTCCTGACTTTC.

The gene calls are TRBV29-1 and TRBJ2-3, with D possibly matching TRBD2 (5 bases). The CDR3 contains 11 residues. Germline values: CDR1 SQVTM, CDR2 ANQGSEA. V was cut by 5 bases and J by 9 bases, with 12 bases left in between. The CDR3, as DNA: TGCAGCGTTTCCCGGGATCCGACGCAGTATTTT. Residues: CSVSRDPTQYF.

This clone is a singleton in its sample. The chain links TRBV6-5 to TRBJ2-3, with TRBD2 as a possible D gene (5 bases). V gave up 6 bases and J gave up 5 bases, with 12 bases separating them. The CDR3 extends over 13 amino acids. CDR1 is MNHEY, CDR2 SVGAGI, per germline. DNA of the CDR3: TGTGCCAGCAGAAAGAGAGCGGAAGATACGCAGTATTTT. Its translation is CASRKRAEDTQYF.

The chain links TRBV5-1 to TRBJ1-5; 9 bases map to TRBD1. This CDR3 has 16 residues. From germline, CDR1 is SGHRS and CDR2 YFSETQ. The ends lost 1 base at V and 6 bases at J; junction bases unmatched: 8. The CDR3 DNA is TGCGCCAGCAGCTTGCTGCGGGACAGGGTAGGTCAGCCCCAGCATTTT. Protein: CASSLLRDRVGQPQHF.

The chain is built from TRBV9 and TRBJ2-2; D is uncertain. This CDR3 has 12 residues. With 2 bases removed from V and 7 bases from J, the gap between germline ends came to 6 bases. CDR1 SGDLS and CDR2 YYNGEE come from the germline V gene. CDR3 bases: TGTGCCAGCAGCGTCTCTGTCGGGGAGCTGTTTTTT. It translates to CASSVSVGELFF.

The V and J genes are TRBV12-3 or TRBV12-4 and TRBJ1-3; D remains unclear. The CDR3 spans 13 residues. Trimming stripped 3 bases from V and 0 bases from J, with 3 bases between. CDR3 sequence reads: CASSFFSGNTIYF. CDR3 bases: TGTGCCAGCAGTTTCTTCTCTGGAAACACCATATATTTT.

CDR3 residues: CSVRHGYEQYF. CDR3 bases: TGCAGCGTCCGACACGGTTACGAGCAGTACTTC. The chain employs TRBV29-1 and TRBJ2-7; no firm D call. Germline V lookup: CDR1 SQVTM, CDR2 ANQGSEA. The CDR3 contains 11 residues. Trimming removed 6 bases at V and 4 bases at J, with 10 bases between.

CDR3: CATWGDRSGNTIYF. The CDR3, as DNA: TGTGCCACCTGGGGGGATCGCTCTGGAAACACCATATATTTT. The chain has TRBV5-4 and TRBJ1-3, with D possibly TRBD1 on 5 matching bases. The CDR3 sequence is 14 residues long. Per the germline V gene, CDR1 is SGHNT and CDR2 is YYREEE (reference sequence). Trimming removed 9 bases from V and 0 bases from J, with 13 bases in between.

The chain links TRBV15 to TRBJ1-5; 8 nucleotides line up with TRBD1. Germline CDR1 LNHNV, CDR2 YYDKDF (reference sequence). The CDR3 totals 15 residues. V lost 5 bases, J lost 7 bases, and 10 bases stayed unmatched. The DNA for the CDR3 is TGTGCCACCAGCGCAGACGGACAGGGAAGCCAGCCCCAGCATTTT. Its protein product is CATSADGQGSQPQHF.

This clone is a singleton in its sample. V usage is TRBV19 and J usage is TRBJ1-2, with D possibly TRBD1 on 5 matching bases. Germline V gene data show CDR1 as LNHDA and CDR2 as SQIVND (reference sequence). The V end was cut by 5 bases, the J end by 8 bases, with 15 bases between. The CDR3 covers 13 residues. The CDR3: CASSSQGSSGYTF. The DNA of the CDR3 is TGTGCCAGTAGTTCCCAGGGCAGTAGCGGCTACACCTTC.